The T cell receptor (beta chain) described here comes from a study of blood T cells in healthy people across ages. Findings and limits, study-wide: Diversity figures derived from one million T cells were judged to underestimate the true value.

With respect to this clonotype: Antigen specificity is unknown.

Together with a sample-barcoded 5' primer, a J-beta primer mix was included in a second PCR lasting about 7 to 11 cycles. TCRdb called the 5' RACE reads again in MiXCR, with one record for every CDR3 protein. Of over 700,000 distinct CDR3 sequences in the sample, less than 70% are singletons; the top ten hold 41%. Trimming removed 3 bases from V and 5 bases from J, with 7 bases in between. CDR3 length: 11 amino acids. Germline CDR1 DFQATT, CDR2 SNEGSKA (reference sequence). The TCR originated in an elderly man in good health. This chain links TRBV20-1 with TRBJ2-5, with no clear D. The sample comprised blood. The CDR3 here is CSASEGETQYF. In nucleotides, the CDR3 is TGCAGTGCTAGCGAAGGGGAGACCCAGTACTTC.